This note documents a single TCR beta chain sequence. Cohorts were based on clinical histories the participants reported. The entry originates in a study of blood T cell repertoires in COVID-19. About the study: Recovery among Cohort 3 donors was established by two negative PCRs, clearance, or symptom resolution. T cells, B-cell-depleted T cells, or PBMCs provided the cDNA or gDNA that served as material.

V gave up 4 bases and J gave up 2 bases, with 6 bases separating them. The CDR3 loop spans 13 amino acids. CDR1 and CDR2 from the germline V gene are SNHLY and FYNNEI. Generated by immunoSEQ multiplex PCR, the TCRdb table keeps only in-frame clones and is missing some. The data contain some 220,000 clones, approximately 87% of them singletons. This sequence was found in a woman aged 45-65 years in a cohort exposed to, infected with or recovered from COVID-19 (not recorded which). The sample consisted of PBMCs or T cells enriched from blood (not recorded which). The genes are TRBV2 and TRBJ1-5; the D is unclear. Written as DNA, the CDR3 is TGTGCCAGCAGTGCAGTTGGCAATCAGCCCCAGCATTTT. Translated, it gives CASSAVGNQPQHF.